The rows below give T cell receptor beta chains drawn from one sample of a study of cytomegalovirus exposure and HLA in healthy donors. The table came from immunoSEQ multiplex PCR; TCRdb's copy has only in-frame clones and leaves some out. This table holds roughly 140,000 clones, more than 70% found once. The sequenced sample consisted of PBMCs. Receptors were obtained from a woman aged 40 to 50 in good health and CMV-seronegative. Each CDR3 is given with its conserved first and last residue. A D gene is named only where the DNA matches it firmly. Expanded clones get a size class; other rows say once, few or many, or leave the size out.

D gene,V gene,clone size,J gene,CDR3 protein,CDR3 DNA
TRBD1,TRBV7-9,.,TRBJ2-7,CSSSHRGEEQYF,TGTTCCAGCAGCCACAGGGGTGAAGAGCAGTACTTC
TRBD2,TRBV9,.,TRBJ2-1,CASSARTSGYNEQFF,TGTGCCAGCAGCGCCCGGACTAGCGGATACAATGAGCAGTTCTTC
.,TRBV2,.,TRBJ1-2,CASSTGSNGYTF,TGTGCCAGCAGCACAGGGTCGAATGGCTACACCTTC
TRBD2,TRBV11-2,.,TRBJ2-2,CASSPWGSGATGELFF,TGTGCCAGCAGCCCTTGGGGTAGCGGGGCCACCGGGGAGCTGTTTTTT
.,TRBV11-2,.,TRBJ2-5,CASSFAQGRETQYF,TGTGCCAGCAGCTTCGCCCAGGGTCGGGAGACCCAGTACTTC
TRBD1,TRBV18,few,TRBJ1-2,CASSITRTGLNYGYTF,TGTGCCAGCTCAATAACACGGACAGGACTTAACTATGGCTACACCTTC
TRBD2,TRBV5-1,.,TRBJ2-3,CASSLGLAGRTDTQYF,TGCGCCAGCAGCTTGGGACTAGCGGGACGCACAGATACGCAGTATTTT
.,TRBV5-5,.,TRBJ1-3,CASSLDMDSLGNTIYF,TGTGCCAGCAGCTTGGATATGGACAGCCTTGGAAACACCATATATTTT
.,TRBV5-1,few,TRBJ1-1,CASSRGWGAEAFF,TGCGCCAGCAGCCGCGGATGGGGGGCTGAAGCTTTCTTT
.,TRBV6-6,.,TRBJ2-3,CASRGSSTDTQYF,TGTGCCAGCAGAGGGAGTAGCACAGATACGCAGTATTTT
.,TRBV6-1,.,TRBJ2-3,CASSYGDTQYF,TGTGCCAGCAGTTACGGAGATACGCAGTATTTT
.,TRBV15,.,TRBJ1-2,CATSRGTDGYTF,TGTGCCACCAGCAGAGGGACAGATGGCTACACCTTC
.,TRBV27,.,TRBJ1-6,CASSFDPRVYNSPLHF,TGTGCCAGCAGTTTTGACCCCAGGGTGTATAATTCACCCCTCCATTTT
.,TRBV6-5,.,TRBJ2-1,CASSNDRYNEQFF,TGTGCCAGCAGTAACGACAGATACAATGAGCAGTTCTTC
.,TRBV2,.,TRBJ1-1,CASSEGLGPEAFF,TGTGCCAGCAGTGAGGGACTGGGGCCAGAAGCTTTCTTT
.,TRBV7-6,.,TRBJ1-2,CASSGQGLDYTF,TGTGCCAGCAGTGGTCAGGGACTAGACTACACCTTC
.,TRBV29-1,few,TRBJ1-1,CSVVRGTEAFF,TGCAGCGTTGTCCGGGGGACTGAAGCTTTCTTT
TRBD1,TRBV7-2,few,TRBJ1-4,CASRGQGYEKLFF,TGTGCCAGCAGGGGACAGGGCTATGAAAAACTGTTTTTT
TRBD1,TRBV18,.,TRBJ2-7,CASSPRDRADEQYF,TGTGCCAGCTCACCCCGGGACAGAGCTGACGAGCAGTACTTC
.,TRBV5-1,few,TRBJ2-2,CASSLGQTNTGELFF,TGCGCCAGCAGCTTGGGACAGACCAACACCGGGGAGCTGTTTTTT
.,TRBV29-1,.,TRBJ1-2,CSVEQGGGYTF,TGCAGCGTTGAACAGGGCGGTGGCTACACCTTC
.,TRBV6-5,.,TRBJ1-1,CASSYSPGGGTEAFF,TGTGCCAGCAGTTACTCCCCGGGGGGAGGAACTGAAGCTTTCTTT
.,TRBV7-9,.,TRBJ1-1,CASSLLGGDTEAFF,TGTGCCAGCAGCTTACTAGGAGGGGACACTGAAGCTTTCTTT